A single sample gave rise to the 26 T cell receptor beta chains below, sequenced in a study of blood T cell repertoires in COVID-19. This table comes from immunoSEQ multiplex PCR, and its TCRdb copy is limited to in-frame clones, with some not included. Among 200,000 or so clones listed, roughly 84% were seen once. Material for sequencing was PBMCs or T cells enriched from blood (not recorded which). These receptors came from a middle-aged man who had recovered from COVID-19.

The chain combines TRBV10-3 with TRBJ1-1; maybe TRBD1 (5 bases). CDR3 length: 16 residues. Germline CDR1 and CDR2: ENHRY and SYGVKD. The V and J ends lost 3 bases and 1 base respectively, with 15 bases between them. The CDR3 DNA reads TGTGCCATCAGTGATCCCGTTGCTAGGGGGAACACTGAAGCTTTCTTT. This gives the protein CAISDPVARGNTEAFF.

The rearrangement joins TRBV9 to TRBJ2-7; the match to TRBD1 covers 9 bases. Germline V gene sequence: CDR1 SGDLS, CDR2 YYNGEE. CDR3 size: 15 residues. J lost 4 bases, V lost 1 base, and 6 bases had no gene match. In nucleotides, the CDR3 is TGTGCCAGCAGCGTATCACCGGGACAGGGATACGAGCAGTACTTC. Translation gives CASSVSPGQGYEQYF.

This chain uses TRBV20-1 with TRBJ2-3; the match to TRBD2 covers 9 bases. The V gene end was trimmed by 3 bases and the J gene end by 3 bases; junction bases not matched to a gene: 7. Germline assignment: CDR1 DFQATT and CDR2 SNEGSKA (reference sequence). The CDR3 is 15 amino acids. The CDR3 loop is CSASGGGAGTDTQYF. CDR3 coding DNA: TGCAGTGCTAGTGGCGGGGGGGCCGGAACAGATACGCAGTATTTT.

V and J are TRBV20-1 and TRBJ2-3; TRBD2 matches at 9 bases. V gave up 3 bases and J gave up 4 bases; unmatched junction bases: 8. Germline CDR1 reads DFQATT; CDR2 reads SNEGSKA (reference sequence). The CDR3 runs to 15 residues. The DNA of the CDR3 is TGCAGTGCTAGTGGGGCGGGGGGGCCCTCAGATACGCAGTATTTT. Its translation is CSASGAGGPSDTQYF.

The chain couples TRBV7-8 to TRBJ2-2; possibly TRBD2 for D (7 bases). Germline V gene lookup returns CDR1 SGHVS and CDR2 FQNEAQ. The CDR3 contains 16 residues. V was shortened by 5 bases and J by 6 bases, with 19 bases between the two germline ends. CDR3 DNA sequence: TGTGCCAGCAGCCGAGGGGGGACTAACCGCCCCGGGGAGCTGTTTTTT. It is translated as CASSRGGTNRPGELFF.

The sample holds a few counts of this clone. CDR3 bases: TGCGCCAGCAGCCAATACCCGGCAGGGGCGATGAACACTGAAGCTTTCTTT. As protein: CASSQYPAGAMNTEAFF. This chain connects TRBV4-1 to TRBJ1-1; a weak D match, TRBD1 (6 bases). This CDR3 is built from 17 residues. CDR1 and CDR2 (germline): MGHRA, YSYEKL. V was cut by 2 bases and J by 0 bases, with 16 bases left in between.

This sequence joins TRBV29-1 and TRBJ2-1; D is perhaps TRBD1 (6 bases). In germline, CDR1 is SQVTM, CDR2 ANQGSEA. Trimming removed 4 bases from V and 7 bases from J, with 20 bases in between. This CDR3 spans 15 amino acids. As DNA, the CDR3 is TGCAGCGTTGGGGGATATTCTGGGACACAGAATGAGCAGTTCTTC. Amino acids: CSVGGYSGTQNEQFF.

The V call is TRBV6-2 or TRBV6-3, the J call TRBJ1-1; D perhaps matches TRBD1 (5 bases). The length of the CDR3 is 13 residues. V lost 6 bases, J lost 6 bases, and 14 bases lay in between. Germline CDR1 MNHEY, CDR2 SVGEGT. CDR3 DNA: TGTGCCAGCAGCCCTAGGGGTAAACCTGAAGCTTTCTTT. Its translation: CASSPRGKPEAFF.

This rearrangement joins TRBV5-1 to TRBJ2-5, with 12 bases that match TRBD2. Losses at the gene ends were 0 bases for V and 3 bases for J; bases not matched to a gene: 9. CDR1 is SGHRS, CDR2 YFSETQ, per germline. The CDR3 spans 18 residues. The DNA of the CDR3 is TGCGCCAGCAGCTTGGGACTAGCGGGGGTCGGGAGGAAAGAGACCCAGTACTTC. Encoded protein: CASSLGLAGVGRKETQYF.

The chain carries TRBV29-1 and TRBJ2-7, with a weak D call TRBD2 (6 bases). The CDR3 has 15 residues. V lost 5 bases to trimming and J lost 4 bases, with 21 bases between them. CDR1 is SQVTM and CDR2 is ANQGSEA in the germline V gene. CDR3 protein: CSVTIPGLHQYEQYF. The CDR3 DNA follows: TGCAGCGTTACAATCCCGGGACTCCATCAATACGAGCAGTACTTC.

The CDR3 protein is CASSYLGQGNYGYTF. For the CDR3, the DNA is TGTGCCAGCAGTTACCTGGGACAGGGCAACTATGGCTACACCTTC. The V and J genes are TRBV6-5 and TRBJ1-2; 9 bases fit TRBD1. V was pared by 2 bases and J by 2 bases, with 3 bases of the junction left unmatched. The CDR3 sequence is 15 residues long. CDR1 is MNHEY, CDR2 SVGAGI, per germline.

The rearrangement uses TRBV27 and TRBJ1-3; D may be TRBD1 (6 bases). This CDR3 has 13 amino acids. Germline CDR1 MNHEY, CDR2 SMNVEV (reference sequence). Trimming removed 3 bases at V and 4 bases at J, with 7 bases between. The CDR3 nucleotides read TGTGCCAGCAGTTTTACAGGGGGAAACACCATATATTTT. Translation gives CASSFTGGNTIYF.

The chain recombines TRBV21-1 with TRBJ1-1; the D call in the table, TRBD1, was not verified against the DNA. TRBV21-1 is a documented pseudogene. The CDR3 has 18 amino acids. CDR3: CASIIPGQGERANTEAFF. The CDR3 DNA is TGTGCCAGCATCATACCGGGACAGGGAGAAAGGGCGAACACTGAAGCTTTCTTT.

The chain employs TRBV19 and TRBJ1-6, with 9 bases aligning to TRBD1. V shed 5 bases, J shed 9 bases, and the junction held 8 bases outside the gene matches. This CDR3 is built from 15 residues. Germline V lookup: CDR1 LNHDA, CDR2 SQIVND (reference sequence). CDR3 bases: TGTGCCAGTAGTTCATCGACAGGGGGTTTTTCACCCCTCCACTTT. It yields the protein CASSSSTGGFSPLHF.

The rearrangement uses TRBV18 and TRBJ2-7; TRBD1 aligns across 7 bases. The length of the CDR3 is 16 residues. Losses at the gene ends were 0 bases for V and 4 bases for J; bases not matched to a gene: 9. Germline CDR1 reads KGHSH; CDR2 reads LQKENI. This chain's CDR3 is CASSPPNRDSEYEQYF. The CDR3 nucleotides read TGTGCCAGCTCACCACCAAACCGGGACAGCGAATACGAGCAGTACTTC. The full variable domain, in which reference TRBV18 and TRBJ2-7 provide the parts outside the CDR3, is NAGVMQNPRHLVRRRGQEARLRCSPMKGHSHVYWYRQLPEEGLKFMVYLQKENIIDESGMPKERFSAEFPKEGPSILRIQQVVRGDSAAYFCASSPPNRDSEYEQYFGPGTRLTVT.

The V and J genes are TRBV12-3 or TRBV12-4 and TRBJ1-6, with D hard to call. V was shortened by 6 bases and J by 9 bases, with 9 bases between the two germline ends. This CDR3 comprises 12 residues. CDR3 nucleotides: TGTGCCAGCAGGATAGGGAGTTCACCCCTCCACTTT. Translated, it gives CASRIGSSPLHF.

The genes are TRBV5-1 and TRBJ2-7; 8 bases align to TRBD2. The CDR3 spans 15 residues. Unmatched junction bases numbered 3, after V lost 0 bases and J lost 1 base. Looked up from germline, CDR1 is SGHRS and CDR2 is YFSETQ. CDR3 coding DNA: TGCGCCAGCAGCTTGGTTAGCGGGGTGTCCTACGAGCAGTACTTC. Protein product: CASSLVSGVSYEQYF.

The V call is TRBV15, the J call TRBJ2-7, with D possibly matching TRBD2 (6 bases). The V end lost 5 bases, the J end lost 5 bases, and 13 bases lay between the germline ends. The CDR3 sequence is 13 residues long. Germline V CDR1 and CDR2: LNHNV, YYDKDF (reference sequence). This CDR3 is CATSGGDRDEQYF. The CDR3 DNA sequence: TGTGCCACCAGCGGCGGGGACCGCGACGAGCAGTACTTC. Combining the CDR3 with reference TRBV15 and TRBJ2-7 gives the whole variable domain DAMVIQNPRYQVTQFGKPVTLSCSQTLNHNVMYWYQQKSSQAPKLLFHYYDKDFNNEADTPDNFQSRRPNTSFCFLDIRSPGLGDTAMYLCATSGGDRDEQYFGPGTRLTVT.

The count of this clone is one. The chain employs TRBV5-1 and TRBJ2-2, with unresolved D. CDR3 length equals 15 residues. V lost 2 bases to trimming and J lost 1 base, with 9 bases between them. Germline-derived CDR1 and CDR2 are SGHRS and YFSETQ. CDR3 nucleotides: TGCGCCAGCAGCTTATCGGGTCGGAACACCGGGGAGCTGTTTTTT. It encodes CASSLSGRNTGELFF. Complete variable domain (other parts from reference TRBV5-1 and TRBJ2-2): KAGVTQTPRYLIKTRGQQVTLSCSPISGHRSVSWYQQTPGQGLQFLFEYFSETQRNKGNFPGRFSGRQFSNSRSEMNVSTLELGDSALYLCASSLSGRNTGELFFGEGSRLTVL.

CDR3 loop: CASSEGPGRASYEQYF. Written as DNA, the CDR3 is TGTGCCAGCAGTGAAGGGCCAGGGAGGGCCTCCTACGAGCAGTACTTC. The chain is built from TRBV6-1 and TRBJ2-7, with 7 bases fitting TRBD2. J gave up 0 bases and V 1 base, and 6 bases lay outside the gene matches. The CDR3 totals 16 residues. Germline assignment: CDR1 MNHNS and CDR2 SASEGT.

J is TRBJ2-1 and V is TRBV19; TRBD2 aligns across 9 bases. V shed 4 bases, J shed 4 bases, and the junction held 11 bases outside the gene matches. CDR3 length equals 17 residues. Germline-derived CDR1 and CDR2 are LNHDA and SQIVND (reference sequence). For the CDR3, the DNA is TGTGCCAGTAGTAGGGCCGGAGCGGGGGGCCTATACAATGAGCAGTTCTTC. This encodes CASSRAGAGGLYNEQFF.

V is TRBV6-2 or TRBV6-3 and J is TRBJ1-1; D possibly corresponds to TRBD1 (5 bases). V was clipped by 1 base and J by 6 bases, with 6 bases between them. From germline, CDR1 is MNHEY and CDR2 SVGEGT. The CDR3 has 12 amino acids. CDR3 sequence reads: CASSYLGPEAFF. The CDR3 DNA reads as TGTGCCAGCAGTTACTTGGGGCCTGAAGCTTTCTTT.

V gene TRBV3-1 (or the pseudogene TRBV3-2) combines with J gene TRBJ1-2; D perhaps matches TRBD1 (5 bases). V lost 0 bases, J lost 7 bases, and 9 bases lay in between. Germline assignment: CDR1 LGHDT and CDR2 YNNKEL (reference sequence). The CDR3 covers 13 residues. CDR3 residues: CASSQDPGGGYTF. In DNA form, the CDR3 reads TGTGCCAGCAGCCAAGATCCGGGGGGTGGCTACACCTTC.

V and J are TRBV2 and TRBJ2-7, with TRBD1 identical over 10 bases. The CDR3 loop spans 16 amino acids. Germline V gives CDR1 SNHLY, CDR2 FYNNEI. Trimming removed 8 bases from V and 0 bases from J; junction bases left unmatched: 10. The CDR3 loop reads CASHYGTGDSSYEQYF. In DNA, the CDR3 is TGTGCCAGCCACTATGGGACAGGGGACAGCTCCTACGAGCAGTACTTC.

This chain uses TRBV7-2 with TRBJ1-1; a weak D match, TRBD1 (5 bases). The germline V gene encodes CDR1 SGHTA and CDR2 FQGNSA. There are 16 residues in the CDR3. V was clipped by 3 bases and J by 1 base, with 15 bases between them. Written as DNA, the CDR3 is TGTGCCAGCAGCTTCCCTCGGGGGGTGCCGAACACTGAAGCTTTCTTT. Translation: CASSFPRGVPNTEAFF.

V gene TRBV4-3 combines with J gene TRBJ1-1; TRBD1 might be the D (5 bases). The germline V and J ends were trimmed by 1 base and 7 bases, with 13 bases remaining between them. The CDR3 spans 14 residues. Germline CDR1 reads LGHNA; CDR2 reads YSLEER. The CDR3, as DNA: TGCGCCAGCAGCCAAGTGGAGGGGATCGGTGAAGCTTTCTTT. This gives the protein CASSQVEGIGEAFF.